A selection of T cell receptor beta chains follows, all from one sample in a study of T cells in Graves' hyperthyroidism and ophthalmopathy. TCRdb redid the calling of the multiplex PCR reads with MiXCR, one entry per CDR3 protein. The sample lists about 640,000 distinct CDR3 sequences; about 14% were seen once. The specimen sequenced was blood. Every receptor here comes from a woman in her forties or fifties with Graves' ophthalmopathy. CDR3s include the opening cysteine and the closing phenylalanine or tryptophan. The order of the fields is D gene, clone size, J gene, V gene, CDR3 DNA, CDR3 protein. The D gene is left open where the match is weak. Clone size, where shown, is once, few, many, or a class for clones that have expanded.

>.|many|TRBJ1-1|TRBV12-3/TRBV12-4
TGTGCCAGCAGTTCGACAGCGGGAACTGAAGCTTTCTTT
CASSSTAGTEAFF
>TRBD2|.|TRBJ2-2|TRBV7-2
TGTGCCAGCAGTTCCCGGCGGCGCGGGGGCACCGGGGAGCTGTTTTTT
CASSSRRRGGTGELFF
>.|.|TRBJ2-7|TRBV12-3/TRBV12-4
TGTGCCAGCAGTGGAGGGGTACTATACGAGCAGTACTTC
CASSGGVLYEQYF
>.|few|TRBJ2-3|TRBV3-2
TGTGCCAGCAGCCAAGCCAGCGGGAGATGCGCAGATACGCAGTATTTT
CASSQASGRCADTQYF
>TRBD1|.|TRBJ1-2|TRBV27
TGTGCCAGCAGTACCATTACAGGGGTGGGAGGCTACACCTTC
CASSTITGVGGYTF
>.|many|TRBJ2-1|TRBV6-2/TRBV6-3
TGTGCCAGCAGCCCCCTTCCGAGCCGGGCGGTAGACAATGAGCAGTTCTTC
CASSPLPSRAVDNEQFF
>.|many|TRBJ2-7|TRBV5-1
TGCGCCAGCAGCTTGGTGTCAGTCAGCTACGAGCAGTACTTC
CASSLVSVSYEQYF
>TRBD2|many|TRBJ2-7|TRBV20-1
TGCAGTGCTATCCCCAGCCGAGCGGGAGGCTACGAGCAGTACTTC
CSAIPSRAGGYEQYF
>TRBD2|many|TRBJ2-5|TRBV28
TGTGCCATCGGTCCGCGACTAGCGGGAGTGGAGACCCAGTACTTC
CAIGPRLAGVETQYF
>.|many|TRBJ1-5|TRBV3-2
TGTGCCAGCAGCCGTCCGGGACAGGGGACGAGAACTTTAGGCAATCAGCCCCAGCATTTT
CASSRPGQGTRTLGNQPQHF
>.|few|TRBJ2-5|TRBV9
TGTGCCAGCAGCTTAAGCAATCTAGGACCGCAAGAGACCCAGTACTTC
CASSLSNLGPQETQYF
>.|few|TRBJ1-4|TRBV5-1
TGCGCCAGCAAAGACAGAACTTCAACTAATGAAAAACTGTTTTTT
CASKDRTSTNEKLFF
>.|.|TRBJ1-1|TRBV11-2
TGTGCCAGCAGCCAGGGGATGAGGACTGAAGCTTTCTTT
CASSQGMRTEAFF
>.|few|TRBJ1-1|TRBV19
TGTGCCAGTAGTTCCCCCAGGGATAGGAACACTGAAGCTTTCTTT
CASSSPRDRNTEAFF
>TRBD1|few|TRBJ2-1|TRBV6-1
TGTGCCAGCAGTGGGCCCGGGACAGAATCCTACAATGAGCAGTTCTTC
CASSGPGTESYNEQFF
>TRBD2|many|TRBJ2-2|TRBV20-1
TGCAGTGCTAGAGACCGACTAGCGGGAGTTATCACCGGGGAGCTGTTTTTT
CSARDRLAGVITGELFF
>TRBD2|few|TRBJ2-1|TRBV9
TGTGCCAGCAGCGGGGCCGTAGCGGGAGGGGGGTACAATGAGCAGTTCTTC
CASSGAVAGGGYNEQFF
>TRBD2|many|TRBJ2-3|TRBV20-1
TGCAGTGCTACTAGCGGGAGATTGAGCACAGATACGCAGTATTTT
CSATSGRLSTDTQYF
>.|few|TRBJ1-5|TRBV4-2
TGTGCCAGCAGCCAAGATCTCGGGAAGACAAATCAGCCCCAGCATTTT
CASSQDLGKTNQPQHF
>.|.|TRBJ1-1|TRBV5-4
TGTGCCAGCAGCTCCGCGGTGGGGGGCTGGACTGAAGCTTTCTTT
CASSSAVGGWTEAFF
>.|.|TRBJ2-5|TRBV5-1
TGCGCCAGCAGCCCGGACAAGCAAGAGACCCAGTACTTC
CASSPDKQETQYF
>.|few|TRBJ2-1|TRBV10-3
TGTGCCATCAGACCGGAGTACAATGAGCAGTTCTTC
CAIRPEYNEQFF
>.|many|TRBJ2-1|TRBV5-4
TGTGCCAGCAGCTTCGGGACCGGCTCCTACAATGAGCAGTTCTTC
CASSFGTGSYNEQFF
>.|many|TRBJ2-7|TRBV12-3/TRBV12-4
TGTGCCAGCAGGACAAGCTGGGGCGCCAGCTCCTACGAGCAGTACTTC
CASRTSWGASSYEQYF
>.|.|TRBJ2-1|TRBV20-1
TGCAGTGCTAGAGGACTAATCAATGAGCAGTTCTTC
CSARGLINEQFF
>.|many|TRBJ1-2|TRBV29-1
TGCAGCGTAGTGCCGGTCTATGGCTACACCTTC
CSVVPVYGYTF
>.|.|TRBJ2-6|TRBV19
TGTGCCAGTGCCGCTGGAAGCTCTGGGGCCAACGTCCTGACTTTC
CASAAGSSGANVLTF
>TRBD2|few|TRBJ2-1|TRBV10-3
TGTGCCATCAGCGGGACTAGCGGGAGTACGAATGAGCAGTTCTTC
CAISGTSGSTNEQFF
>.|few|TRBJ2-5|TRBV7-9
TGTGCCAGCAGCAGCCCGGCAGAAAGGGAGACCCAGTACTTC
CASSSPAERETQYF
>TRBD1|many|TRBJ2-3|TRBV18
TGTGCCAGCTCACCGGGACAGGGGGTAGATACGCAGTATTTT
CASSPGQGVDTQYF
>TRBD1|many|TRBJ2-1|TRBV11-2
TGTGCCAGCAGCTTGGGACAGGGGGCTAGTGAGCAGTTCTTC
CASSLGQGASEQFF
>.|.|TRBJ1-1|TRBV4-1
TGCGCCAGCAGCCAAGTCGACACCCGGATCGGGACTGAAGCTTTCTTT
CASSQVDTRIGTEAFF
>TRBD1|many|TRBJ2-7|TRBV7-8
TGTGCCAGCAGCCTATCCCCAGGGGGATCCTACGAGCAGTACTTC
CASSLSPGGSYEQYF
>.|few|TRBJ2-6|TRBV5-1
TGCGCCAGCAGCTTGGGAGACACCGGGGCCAACGTCCTGACTTTC
CASSLGDTGANVLTF
>.|many|TRBJ2-2|TRBV20-1
TGCAGTGCCCCAGAGGGGGTCACCGGGGAGCTGTTTTTT
CSAPEGVTGELFF
>.|few|TRBJ2-7|TRBV20-1
TGCAGTGCTCCGGAGCCCTCCTACGAGCAGTACTTC
CSAPEPSYEQYF